This T cell receptor beta chain was sequenced for a study of T-cell reconstitution after alpha-beta-depleted transplantation in children. Study results and limitations: By about two months after transplant, alpha-beta T cells reportedly arose from several hundred graft clones that had expanded. T-cell numbers and diversity one year post-transplant derived largely from freshly generated T cells.

Preparation of the TCRbeta library used unique molecular identifiers. TCRdb re-called the PCR reads through MiXCR, storing one row per CDR3 protein. This sample has roughly 100,000 distinct CDR3 sequences; under 9% occur once, and the top ten carry about a sixth. Regarding this clonotype: Its specificity is unknown.

The origin of this receptor is a boy younger than 10 with acute lymphoblastic leukemia, due to receive a stem cell transplant. The specimen comprised PBMCs, sampled before TCRalphabeta/CD19-depleted stem cell transplant.

CDR3 nucleotides: TGTGCCAGCAGTTACTCCAACCAAGAGACCCAGTACTTC. It codes for CASSYSNQETQYF. The genes are TRBV6-5 and TRBJ2-5; D uncertain. The CDR3 is 13 residues long. V gave up 0 bases and J gave up 0 bases, with 2 bases separating them. Germline V gene data show CDR1 as MNHEY and CDR2 as SVGAGI.